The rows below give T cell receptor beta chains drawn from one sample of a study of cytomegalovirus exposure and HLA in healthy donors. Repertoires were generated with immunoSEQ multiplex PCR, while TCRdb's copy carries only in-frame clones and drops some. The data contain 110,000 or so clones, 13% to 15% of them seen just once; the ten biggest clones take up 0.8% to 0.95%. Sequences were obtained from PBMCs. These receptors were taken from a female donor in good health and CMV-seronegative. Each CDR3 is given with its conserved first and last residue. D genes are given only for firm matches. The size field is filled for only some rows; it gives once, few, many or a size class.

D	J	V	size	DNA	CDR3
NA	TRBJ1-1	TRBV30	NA	TGTGCCTGGAGTGTGGCGGGATGGCCTTTCTTT	CAWSVAGWPFF
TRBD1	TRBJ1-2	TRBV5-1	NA	TGCGCCAGCAGCCATGGACAGGTGGGTCCCTATGGCTACACCTTC	CASSHGQVGPYGYTF
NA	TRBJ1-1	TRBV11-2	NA	TGTGCCAGCAGCTCTAACAGGGTCACTGAAGCTTTCTTT	CASSSNRVTEAFF
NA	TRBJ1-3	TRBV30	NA	TGTGCCTGGAGTGGTTACGACAGACTCCTTGGAAACACCATATATTTT	CAWSGYDRLLGNTIYF
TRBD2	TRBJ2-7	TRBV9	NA	TGTGCCAGCAGCGTAGGACTAGCGGGAGTTGAGCAGTACTTC	CASSVGLAGVEQYF
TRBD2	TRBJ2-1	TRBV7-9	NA	TGTGCCAGCAGCTTAACAATCGGACTAGCGGCCGCTGAGCAGTTCTTC	CASSLTIGLAAAEQFF
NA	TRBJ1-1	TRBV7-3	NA	TGTGCCAGCAGTTTGGACTTAAACACTGAAGCTTTCTTT	CASSLDLNTEAFF
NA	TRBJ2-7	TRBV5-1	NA	TGCGCCAGCAGCCAGTCCCGTTCTGGGGGGTTGTCCGAGCAGTACTTC	CASSQSRSGGLSEQYF
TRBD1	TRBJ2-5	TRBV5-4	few	TGTGCCAGCAGCCGGGACAGGGGGCTGGAGACCCAGTACTTC	CASSRDRGLETQYF
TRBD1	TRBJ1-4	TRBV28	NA	TGTGCCAGCAGGCAGACAGGGTCCGGTGAAAAACTGTTTTTT	CASRQTGSGEKLFF
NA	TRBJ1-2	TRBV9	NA	TGTGCCAGCAGCCCGTCAATAGGGGACTATGGCTACACCTTC	CASSPSIGDYGYTF
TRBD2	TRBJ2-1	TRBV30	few	TGTGCCTGGAGTTACCCCGTTAGTCTAGCGGGAGGCGGTGAGCAGTTCTTC	CAWSYPVSLAGGGEQFF
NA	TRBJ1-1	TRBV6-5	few	TGTGCCAGCGGGGAGGTGATGAACACTGAAGCTTTCTTT	CASGEVMNTEAFF
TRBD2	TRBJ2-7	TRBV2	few	TGTGCCAGCAGTGAGGGGGGGTTTGGCTACGAGCAGTACTTC	CASSEGGFGYEQYF
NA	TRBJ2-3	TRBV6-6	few	TGTGCCAGCAGTTCCATACTAGCTCATTTTACCGATACGCAGTATTTT	CASSSILAHFTDTQYF
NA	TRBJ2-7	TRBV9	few	TGTGCCAGCAGCGTAGACGCGGGGGCCTACCCGGAGCAGTACTTC	CASSVDAGAYPEQYF
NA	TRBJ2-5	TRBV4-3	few	TGCGCCAGCAGCCAAGGCCCTACCCCCAACCCCTTAGAGACCCAGTACTTC	CASSQGPTPNPLETQYF
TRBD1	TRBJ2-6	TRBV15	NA	TGTGCCACCAGCGGGACAGGGAACTCTGGGGCCAACGTCCTGACTTTC	CATSGTGNSGANVLTF
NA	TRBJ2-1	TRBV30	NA	TGTGCCTGGAGTGCGATTAGCGGCTACAATGAGCAGTTCTTC	CAWSAISGYNEQFF
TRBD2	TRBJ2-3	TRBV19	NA	TGTGCCAGTAGCAGCGGGAGGAGCACAGATACGCAGTATTTT	CASSSGRSTDTQYF
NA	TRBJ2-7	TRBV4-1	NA	TGCGCCAGCAGCCAAGATCCCCCACTAGCCCACTCCTACGAGCAGTACTTC	CASSQDPPLAHSYEQYF
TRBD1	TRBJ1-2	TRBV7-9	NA	TGTGCCAGCAGCCCGGGACAGAACAACTATGGCTACACCTTC	CASSPGQNNYGYTF
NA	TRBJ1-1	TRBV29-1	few	TGCAGCGTCCCGGACATTTCGAGGACTGAAGCTTTCTTT	CSVPDISRTEAFF
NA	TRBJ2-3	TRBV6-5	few	TGTGCCAGCAGTTACCGAGGAGATACGCAGTATTTT	CASSYRGDTQYF
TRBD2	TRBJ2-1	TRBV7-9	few	TGTGCCAGCAGCGCCTGGACTAGCGTTATGGTAAATGAGCAGTTCTTC	CASSAWTSVMVNEQFF
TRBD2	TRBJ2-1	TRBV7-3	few	TGTGCCAGCAGCTCGGGACTAGTGGATGAGCAGTTCTTC	CASSSGLVDEQFF
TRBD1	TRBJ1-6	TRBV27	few	TGTGCCACACGGGACAGTAATTCACCCCTCCACTTT	CATRDSNSPLHF
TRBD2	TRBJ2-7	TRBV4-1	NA	TGCGCCAGCAGCCAGTTGGGACTAGCCGGCGACGAGCAGTACTTC	CASSQLGLAGDEQYF
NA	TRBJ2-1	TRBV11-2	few	TGTGCCAGCAGCCAGGGGGGAACCTTCTCCTACAATGAGCAGTTCTTC	CASSQGGTFSYNEQFF
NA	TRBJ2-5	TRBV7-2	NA	TGTGCCAGCAGCTTATTTGCGGGGTTGGCGGAGACCCAGTACTTC	CASSLFAGLAETQYF
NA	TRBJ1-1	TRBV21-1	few	TGTCTACATACAGGGTCCGGAGACACTGAAGCTTTCTTT	CLHTGSGDTEAFF
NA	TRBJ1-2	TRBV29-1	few	TGCAGCGTTGAAGATCGGACAGAGAACTATGGCTACACCTTC	CSVEDRTENYGYTF
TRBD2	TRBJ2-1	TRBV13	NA	TGTGCCAGCAGCGCGCCCGGACTAGCGGGGGATGAGCAGTTCTTC	CASSAPGLAGDEQFF